The entry that follows covers one T cell receptor (beta chain) sequence. The target antigen is unknown. TCRdb redid the calling of the PCR reads with MiXCR, one entry per CDR3 protein. The sample yields roughly 320,000 distinct CDR3 sequences, roughly a fifth seen once. The data belong to a study of molecular identifiers for immune sequencing clone quantification. Across the study: Naive CD8 cell RNA, from around 20,000 or 99,000 cells, was split five ways in replicates, with four sequenced. Study observations and caveats: Clones with over 20 RNA copies captured over 97% of effector molecules but under 1% of naive ones.

Naive CD8 T cells underwent sorting with the CD8+CD4-CCR7+CD45RA+ definition. V lost 5 bases and J lost 3, with 13 bases in between. Germline values: CDR1 MNHEY, CDR2 SMNVEV (reference sequence). This CDR3 has 14 amino acids. Sequenced input: naive CD8+ T cells from blood, with Jurkat cell RNA spiked in. As to subset: FACS-sorted CD8+CD4-CCR7+CD45RA+ naive T cells. This sequence was found in a human donor in good health. Some libraries in this study had Jurkat cell RNA spiked in. The chain recombines TRBV27 with TRBJ1-1, with D perhaps TRBD1 (5 bases). CDR3 protein: CASSPQGGDTEAFF. The CDR3 region has the DNA TGTGCCAGCAGTCCCCAGGGCGGGGACACTGAAGCTTTCTTT.